Here is one TCR beta chain with its context. The data derive from a study of T cell changes during pregnancy in multiple sclerosis. Clones were read by immunoSEQ multiplex PCR, and TCRdb kept only the in-frame ones, dropping some. Among about 61,000 clones listed, just under 90% were seen once. Between the trimmed V and J ends, which lost 2 bases and 4 bases, there was a span of 15 bases. The germline CDR1 and CDR2 sequences are MNHEY and SMNVEV (reference sequence). The CDR3 is made up of 15 amino acids. The starting material was peripheral blood, obtained in the first trimester of pregnancy. This receptor was taken from a female donor in good health, enrolled as a control in a pregnancy study. The chain uses TRBV27 and TRBJ2-7; a weak D match, TRBD1 (6 bases). CDR3 sequence: CASSLKGTPPYEQYF. DNA for the CDR3: TGTGCCAGCAGTTTAAAGGGGACACCACCTTACGAGCAGTACTTC.